This is a list of T cell receptor beta chains from one sample in a study of beta chain features in type 1 diabetes. Profiled with immunoSEQ multiplex PCR; TCRdb holds only in-frame clones, not every one. The sample consists of about 320,000 clones, 14% of them appearing once. The source material was central memory CD4+ T cells from blood. These TCRs come from a man younger than 45 in good health. CDR3s include the opening cysteine and the closing phenylalanine or tryptophan. D genes are given only for firm matches. The listing skips clone size in some rows; elsewhere it reads once, few, many or a size class.

TRBJ2-1,TRBD1,TRBV6-1,few,CASSEQGATPDKQFF,TGTGCCAGCAGTGAGCAGGGGGCGACCCCAGACAAGCAGTTCTTC
TRBJ1-5,TRBD1,TRBV4-2,few,CASSQLGQGDGIQPQHF,TGTGCCAGCAGCCAGCTTGGACAGGGGGATGGGATCCAGCCCCAGCATTTT
TRBJ2-3,TRBD2,TRBV7-9,-,CASSSGLAGETDTQYF,TGTGCCAGCAGCTCCGGACTAGCGGGAGAGACAGATACGCAGTATTTT
TRBJ2-3,-,TRBV19,few,CASAIRRGLHTQYF,TGTGCCAGTGCGATACGGAGGGGATTACATACGCAGTATTTT
TRBJ2-7,-,TRBV11-2,-,CASSSRASYEQYF,TGTGCCAGCAGCTCGCGAGCCTCCTACGAGCAGTACTTC
TRBJ2-3,-,TRBV7-7,few,CASSPIGSSTDTQYF,TGTGCCAGCAGTCCTATAGGCTCTAGCACAGATACGCAGTATTTT
TRBJ1-1,-,TRBV30,-,CAWTLGGHARRNTEAFF,TGTGCCTGGACCCTTGGCGGTCACGCCAGGCGGAACACTGAAGCTTTCTTT
TRBJ1-3,-,TRBV11-3,-,CASSFRDNSGNTIYF,TGTGCCAGCAGCTTCCGGGACAACTCTGGAAACACCATATATTTT
TRBJ2-3,-,TRBV19,few,CASSTRPGPKSRAVTQYF,TGTGCCAGTAGTACCCGGCCCGGACCCAAGAGCCGGGCAGTTACGCAGTATTTT
TRBJ1-5,TRBD1,TRBV19,-,CASSARDRGHSNQPQHF,TGTGCCAGTAGTGCGCGGGACAGGGGGCATAGCAATCAGCCCCAGCATTTT
TRBJ2-7,-,TRBV19,-,CASSVNSHYEQYF,TGTGCCAGTAGTGTAAACTCCCACTACGAGCAGTACTTC
TRBJ1-6,-,TRBV14,-,CASSQQRGAISPLHF,TGTGCCAGCAGCCAGCAGCGGGGGGCCATCTCACCCCTCCACTTT
TRBJ2-1,-,TRBV4-3,few,CASSLRVSGEQFF,TGCGCCAGCAGTCTAAGGGTCTCCGGCGAGCAGTTCTTC
TRBJ2-5,-,TRBV7-2,few,CASSRGPEETQYF,TGTGCCAGCAGCAGAGGACCAGAAGAGACCCAGTACTTC
TRBJ2-7,TRBD1,TRBV18,-,CASSPSRGQVYEQYF,TGTGCCAGCTCACCATCTCGAGGACAGGTCTACGAGCAGTACTTC
TRBJ1-5,TRBD1,TRBV6-6,-,CASSSGQGDQPQHF,TGTGCCAGCAGTTCGGGACAGGGTGATCAGCCCCAGCATTTT
TRBJ2-1,-,TRBV6-5,-,CASRHPGNEQFF,TGTGCCAGCAGGCATCCAGGTAATGAGCAGTTCTTC
TRBJ1-4,-,TRBV7-2,few,CASSLYREKLFF,TGTGCCAGCAGCTTATACAGGGAAAAACTGTTTTTT
TRBJ1-5,-,TRBV7-9,-,CASSLHTGNQPQHF,TGTGCCAGCAGCTTACATACGGGCAATCAGCCCCAGCATTTT
TRBJ1-1,-,TRBV7-6,-,CASSLAGGATEAFF,TGTGCCAGCAGCTTAGCTGGGGGTGCCACTGAAGCTTTCTTT
TRBJ2-5,-,TRBV5-8,few,CASSRGVLGETQYF,TGTGCCAGCAGCCGGGGCGTCCTTGGAGAGACCCAGTACTTC
TRBJ2-5,-,TRBV9,-,CASSQGRTSGTQYF,TGTGCCAGCAGCCAAGGCAGGACTTCTGGGACCCAGTACTTC
TRBJ1-5,-,TRBV13,-,CASSLGLGGRGSPQHF,TGTGCCAGCAGCTTAGGCTTAGGGGGGAGGGGATCCCCCCAGCATTTT
TRBJ2-1,TRBD2,TRBV7-3,-,CASSQGSGTRNWEQFF,TGCGCCAGCAGCCAGGGATCCGGGACTAGAAATTGGGAGCAGTTCTTC
TRBJ2-3,TRBD1,TRBV7-9,few,CASSLSGDRGLGQYF,TGTGCCAGCAGCTTATCCGGGGACAGGGGACTTGGGCAGTATTTT
TRBJ2-5,TRBD2,TRBV4-1,-,CASSQGTSEETQYF,TGCGCCAGCAGCCAAGGGACTAGCGAAGAGACCCAGTACTTC